This TCR beta chain appears in the sequencing data of a study of T-cell memory formation after mild COVID-19. About the research overall: Among the donors, TCR clusters were largely specific to each donor. General study findings and limits: The study found balanced CD4/CD8 in clones contracting day 15 to 85 and a CD4+ lean in later expanders. The CD4+ clones that contracted clustered mainly within CM and EM, and the CD8+ clones concentrated in EMRA. Second-wave clones reaching peak frequency on day 37 lacked confirmed SARS-CoV-2 specificity.

V shed 5 bases, J shed 6 bases, and the junction held 8 bases outside the gene matches. This CDR3 has 16 residues. Germline CDR1 reads SGHVS; CDR2 reads FQNEAQ. Via MiXCR, TCRdb re-called the 5' RACE reads, giving one row per CDR3 protein. The sample has approximately 430,000 distinct CDR3 sequences; roughly a quarter are singletons. For this clonotype: Its cognate antigen is unknown.

The specimen sequenced was PBMCs or a T cell subset sorted from them (not recorded which). This receptor was obtained from an adult woman who had mild COVID-19 (a few samples of this study predate the infection). Cell type and time point are not known. The rearrangement uses TRBV7-8 and TRBJ2-2, with TRBD1 matching over 11 bases. The CDR3 DNA reads TGTGCCAGCAGCCAAGGGGACAGGGGGAATTCCGGGGAGCTGTTTTTT. This translates into CASSQGDRGNSGELFF.